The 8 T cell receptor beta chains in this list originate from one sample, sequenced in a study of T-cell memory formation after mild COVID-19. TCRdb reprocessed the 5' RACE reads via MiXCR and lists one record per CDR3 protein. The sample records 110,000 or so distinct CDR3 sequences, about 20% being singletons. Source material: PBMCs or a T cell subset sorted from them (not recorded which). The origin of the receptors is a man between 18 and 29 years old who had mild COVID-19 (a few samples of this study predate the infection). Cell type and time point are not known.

The CDR3 coding sequence is TGCAGCGTTGAAGTTCGGCGGGGCACAGATACGCAGTATTTT. The encoded protein is CSVEVRRGTDTQYF. The chain uses TRBV29-1 and TRBJ2-3; the D gene is possibly TRBD2 (5 bases). The V end lost 1 base, the J end lost 1 base, and 9 bases lay between the germline ends. This CDR3 comprises 14 residues. Germline assignment: CDR1 SQVTM and CDR2 ANQGSEA.

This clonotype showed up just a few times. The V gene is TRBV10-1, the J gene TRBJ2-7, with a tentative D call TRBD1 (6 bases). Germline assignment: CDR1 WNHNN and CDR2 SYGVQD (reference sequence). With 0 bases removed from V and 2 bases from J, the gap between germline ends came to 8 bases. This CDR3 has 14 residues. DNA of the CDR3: TGCGCCAGCAGTGAGTCCCGGACAGCCTACGAGCAGTACTTC. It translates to CASSESRTAYEQYF.

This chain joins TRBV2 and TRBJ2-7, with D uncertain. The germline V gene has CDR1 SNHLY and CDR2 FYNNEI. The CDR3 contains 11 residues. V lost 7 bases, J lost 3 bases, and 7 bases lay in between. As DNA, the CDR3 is TGTGCCAGCACCAGAGGCTACGAGCAGTACGTC. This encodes CASTRGYEQYV.

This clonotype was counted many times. The CDR3 loop reads CASSEGGEDTEAFF. The CDR3, as DNA: TGTGCCAGCAGTGAAGGGGGGGAGGACACTGAAGCTTTCTTT. This sequence joins TRBV6-4 and TRBJ1-1; weak D call: TRBD1 (6 bases). Per germline, CDR1 MRHNA and CDR2 SNTAGT. Trimming took 3 bases from V and 3 from J, leaving 11 bases between them. The CDR3 spans 14 residues.

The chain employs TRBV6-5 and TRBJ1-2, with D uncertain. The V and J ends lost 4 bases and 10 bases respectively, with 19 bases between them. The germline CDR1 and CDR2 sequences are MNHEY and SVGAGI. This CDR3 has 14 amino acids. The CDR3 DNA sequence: TGTGCCAGCAGTTCCACCGTACCAGGACGCGACTACACCTTC. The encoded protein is CASSSTVPGRDYTF.

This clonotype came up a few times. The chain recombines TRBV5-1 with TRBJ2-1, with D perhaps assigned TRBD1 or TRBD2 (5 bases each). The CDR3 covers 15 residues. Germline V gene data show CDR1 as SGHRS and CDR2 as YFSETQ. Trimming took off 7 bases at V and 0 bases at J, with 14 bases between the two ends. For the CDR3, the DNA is TGCGCCAGCCGGGACGGCACCCTCTCCTACAATGAGCAGTTCTTC. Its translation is CASRDGTLSYNEQFF.

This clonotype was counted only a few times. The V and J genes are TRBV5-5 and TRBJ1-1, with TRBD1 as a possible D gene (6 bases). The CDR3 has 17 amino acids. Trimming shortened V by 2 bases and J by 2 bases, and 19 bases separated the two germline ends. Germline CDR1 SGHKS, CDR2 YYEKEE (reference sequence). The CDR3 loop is CASSFFIGEQGNTEAFF. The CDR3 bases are TGTGCCAGCAGCTTCTTCATCGGAGAACAGGGCAACACTGAAGCTTTCTTT. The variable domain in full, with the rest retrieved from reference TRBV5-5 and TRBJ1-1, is DAGVTQSPTHLIKTRGQQVTLRCSPISGHKSVSWYQQVLGQGPQFIFQYYEKEERGRGNFPDRFSARQFPNYSSELNVNALLLGDSALYLCASSFFIGEQGNTEAFFGQGTRLTVV.

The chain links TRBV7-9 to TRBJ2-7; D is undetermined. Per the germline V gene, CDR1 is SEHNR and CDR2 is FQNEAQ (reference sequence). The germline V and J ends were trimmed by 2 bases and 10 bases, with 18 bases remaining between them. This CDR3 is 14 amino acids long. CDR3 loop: CASSLPMGLSGQYF. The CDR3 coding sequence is TGTGCCAGCAGCTTACCGATGGGATTATCAGGACAGTACTTC.